These 6 T cell receptor beta chains were sequenced from one sample in a study of cytomegalovirus exposure and HLA in healthy donors. The PCR employed 60 Vbeta primers together with 13 Jbeta primers. TCRdb keeps only in-frame clones here, not all; method: immunoSEQ multiplex PCR. The repertoire holds some 170,000 clones, over 80% seen once, with 4.1% in the top ten. The sequenced material came from PBMCs. The receptors were gathered from a man between 50 and 59 years old in good health and CMV-seropositive.

CDR3 amino acids: CASSSGGATYSPLHF. As DNA, the CDR3 is TGTGCCAGCAGTTCGGGGGGGGCTACTTATTCACCCCTCCACTTT. This chain connects TRBV28 to TRBJ1-6, with D possibly being TRBD1 (6 bases). CDR1 and CDR2 from the germline V gene are MDHEN and SYDVKM. With 4 bases removed from V and 8 bases from J, the gap between germline ends came to 15 bases. The CDR3 extends over 15 amino acids.

Remarks on this clone: At one boundary the junction diverges from the germline segment, which might be a read error. V is TRBV7-9 and J is TRBJ1-3; 9 nucleotides line up with TRBD1. The CDR3 sequence is 15 residues long. In germline, CDR1 is SEHNR, CDR2 FQNEAQ (reference sequence). The CDR3 spells CSSSVPQGAENTIYF. The CDR3 DNA is TGTTCCAGCAGCGTACCACAGGGGGCCGAAAACACCATATATTTT.

The chain is built from TRBV27 and TRBJ1-6; TRBD1 aligns across 7 bases. Per germline, CDR1 MNHEY and CDR2 SMNVEV (reference sequence). V shed 7 bases, J shed 7 bases, and the junction held 4 bases outside the gene matches. CDR3 size: 13 residues. The CDR3 sequence: CASKSQGNSPLHF. As DNA, the CDR3 is TGTGCCAGCAAATCACAGGGGAATTCACCCCTCCACTTT.

The V and J genes are TRBV9 and TRBJ2-3, with TRBD2 matching over 9 bases. The germline V gene has CDR1 SGDLS and CDR2 YYNGEE. V lost 1 base to trimming and J lost 2 bases; unmatched junction nucleotides: 11. The CDR3 loop spans 18 amino acids. This chain's CDR3 is CASSVLSGAGGHTDTQYF. In nucleotides, the CDR3 is TGTGCCAGCAGCGTACTGTCCGGGGCGGGGGGGCACACAGATACGCAGTATTTT.

The chain carries TRBV27 and TRBJ2-5; TRBD2 aligns across 11 bases. The CDR3 has 15 amino acids. CDR1 and CDR2 (germline): MNHEY, SMNVEV (reference sequence). V lost 5 bases to trimming and J lost 2 bases; unmatched junction nucleotides: 4. The CDR3 here is CASSPTSGTQETQYF. CDR3 sequence (DNA): TGTGCCAGCAGTCCGACTAGCGGGACACAAGAGACCCAGTACTTC.

This clone was seen just once. The chain carries TRBV5-4 and TRBJ1-4; TRBD1 aligns across 11 bases. The ends lost 4 bases at V and 6 bases at J; junction bases unmatched: 5. Germline V gene lookup returns CDR1 SGHNT and CDR2 YYREEE (reference sequence). This CDR3 is 15 amino acids long. CDR3 coding DNA: TGTGCCAGCAGCCCAGGACAGGGGGCGTATGAAAAACTGTTTTTT. Protein product: CASSPGQGAYEKLFF.